Sequencing of this TCR beta chain was carried out in a study of blood T cell repertoires in COVID-19. Whole-study context: The cDNA or gDNA used as material had been derived from T cells, B-cell-depleted T cells, or PBMCs.

Per the study methods: Amplification of reference gene primers provided the estimated nucleated cell counts. Only in-frame clones appear in the TCRdb table, and some are missing; sequencing was by immunoSEQ multiplex PCR. V, J and clone size are taken as reported in that table, and D and trimming were inferred from the DNA itself. The sample gives some 460,000 clones, about 90% of which show up once; under 0.75% is in the top ten. CDR1 is SGHRS and CDR2 is YFSETQ in the germline V gene. This CDR3 has 17 residues. V trimming: 7 bases; J trimming: 2 bases; junction bases outside the gene matches: 14. Participants reported their clinical history, and cohort assignment relied on those reports. Cohort 3 recovery required two negative PCRs, clearance, or symptom resolution.

This TCR was recovered from a woman younger than 35 who had recovered from COVID-19. The chain links TRBV5-1 to TRBJ2-3; 9 bases are a match to TRBD2. Material: PBMCs or T cells enriched from blood (not recorded which). The CDR3 DNA sequence: TGCGCCAGCCGGCCCGGGGAGCGGGGGGCGCCCACAGATACGCAGTATTTT. It specifies CASRPGERGAPTDTQYF.